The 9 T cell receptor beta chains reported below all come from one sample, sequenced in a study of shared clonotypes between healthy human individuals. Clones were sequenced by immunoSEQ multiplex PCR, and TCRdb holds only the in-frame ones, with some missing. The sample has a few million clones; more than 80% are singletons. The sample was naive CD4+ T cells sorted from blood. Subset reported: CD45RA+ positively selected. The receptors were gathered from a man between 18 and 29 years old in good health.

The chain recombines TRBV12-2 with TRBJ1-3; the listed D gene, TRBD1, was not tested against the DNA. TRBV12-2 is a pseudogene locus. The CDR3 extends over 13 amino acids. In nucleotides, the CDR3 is TGTGCAAGTCGTCCAGGGCCTGGAAACACCATATATTTT. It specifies CASRPGPGNTIYF.

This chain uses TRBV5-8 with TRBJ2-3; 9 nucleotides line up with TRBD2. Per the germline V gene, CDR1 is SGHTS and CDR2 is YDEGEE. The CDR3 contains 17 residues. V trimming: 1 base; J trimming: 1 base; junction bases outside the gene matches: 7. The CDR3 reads CASSLRGGGAGTDTQYF. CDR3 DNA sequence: TGTGCCAGCAGCTTGAGGGGCGGGGGGGCCGGCACAGATACGCAGTATTTT.

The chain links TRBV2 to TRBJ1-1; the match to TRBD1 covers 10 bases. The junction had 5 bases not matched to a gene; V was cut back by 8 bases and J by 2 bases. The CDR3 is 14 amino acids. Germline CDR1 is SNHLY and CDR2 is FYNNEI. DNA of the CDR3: TGTGCCAGCCTCCGGGACAGGGGTAACACTGAAGCTTTCTTT. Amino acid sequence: CASLRDRGNTEAFF.

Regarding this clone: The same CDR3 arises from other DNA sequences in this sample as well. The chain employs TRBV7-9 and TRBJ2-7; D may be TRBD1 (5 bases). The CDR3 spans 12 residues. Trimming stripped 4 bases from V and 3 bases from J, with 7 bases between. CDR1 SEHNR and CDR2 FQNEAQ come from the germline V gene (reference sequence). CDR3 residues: CASSSQGYEQYF. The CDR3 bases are TGTGCCAGCAGCTCCCAGGGCTACGAGCAGTACTTC. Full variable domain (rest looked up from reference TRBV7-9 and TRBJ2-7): DTGVSQNPRHKITKRGQNVTFRCDPISEHNRLYWYRQTLGQGPEFLTYFQNEAQLEKSRLLSDRFSAERPKGSFSTLEIQRTEQGDSAMYLCASSSQGYEQYFGPGTRLTVT.

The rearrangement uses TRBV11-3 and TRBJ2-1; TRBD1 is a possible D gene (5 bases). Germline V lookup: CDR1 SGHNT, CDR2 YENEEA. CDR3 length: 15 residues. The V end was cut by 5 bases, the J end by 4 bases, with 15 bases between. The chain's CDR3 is CASSQEGVTYNEQFF. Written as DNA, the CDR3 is TGTGCCAGCAGCCAGGAAGGGGTTACTTACAATGAGCAGTTCTTC.

DNA for the CDR3: TGTGCCTGGGGACAGAAGTATGGCTACACCTTC. It specifies CAWGQKYGYTF. This chain uses TRBV30 with TRBJ1-2; possible D gene TRBD1, 6 bases. CDR1 is GTSNPN and CDR2 is SVGIG in the germline V gene (reference sequence). The CDR3 totals 11 residues. Trimming pared 5 bases from V and 5 bases from J, leaving 9 bases between. Full variable domain (outside the CDR3, taken from reference TRBV30 and TRBJ1-2): SQTIHQWPATLVQPVGSPLSLECTVEGTSNPNLYWYRQAAGRGLQLLFYSVGIGQISSEVPQNLSASRPQDRQFILSSKKLLLSDSGFYLCAWGQKYGYTFGSGTRLTVV.

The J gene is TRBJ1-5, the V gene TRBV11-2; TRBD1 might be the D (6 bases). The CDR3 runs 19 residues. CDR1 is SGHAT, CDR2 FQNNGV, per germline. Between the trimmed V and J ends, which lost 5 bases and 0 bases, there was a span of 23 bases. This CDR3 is CASSHPVGGGTYSNQPQHF. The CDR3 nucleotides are TGTGCCAGCAGCCACCCGGTTGGAGGGGGGACATATAGCAATCAGCCCCAGCATTTT.

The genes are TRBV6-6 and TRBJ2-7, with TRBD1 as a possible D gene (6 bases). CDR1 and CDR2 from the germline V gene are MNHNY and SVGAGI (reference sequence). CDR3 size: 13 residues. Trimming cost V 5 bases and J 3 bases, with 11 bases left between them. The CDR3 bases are TGTGCCAGCAGTCTAGGACAGCTCTACGAGCAGTACTTC. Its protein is CASSLGQLYEQYF.

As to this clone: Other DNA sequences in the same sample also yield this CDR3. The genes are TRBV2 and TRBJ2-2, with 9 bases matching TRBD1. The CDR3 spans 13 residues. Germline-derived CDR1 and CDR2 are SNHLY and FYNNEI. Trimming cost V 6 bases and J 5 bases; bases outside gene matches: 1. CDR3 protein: CASRGQGTGELFF. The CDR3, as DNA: TGTGCCAGCAGGGGACAGGGTACCGGGGAGCTGTTTTTT.